The T cell receptor (beta chain) under discussion was sequenced for a study of response to subunit inactivated influenza vaccine. This clonotype has a handful of counts. Its antigen is undetermined. Unmatched junction bases numbered 4, after V lost 3 bases and J lost 0 bases. Germline V lookup: CDR1 SGHRS, CDR2 YFSETQ. The CDR3 length is 15 residues. Whole-study results and caveats: Every seasonal influenza vaccination brings in few new T cells, the authors suggested.

Each CDR3 protein gets one entry after TCRdb re-called the RT-PCR reads with MiXCR. The data show about 780,000 distinct CDR3 sequences, with less than 20% seen just once and around 9.9% held by the top ten. The rearrangement links TRBV5-1 to TRBJ2-3, with 7 bases lining up with TRBD1. The clonotype was recovered from a man aged 50-60 years who received an inactivated influenza vaccine. This specimen consisted of PBMCs from blood, obtained 4 to 6 days after vaccination. CDR3 nucleotide sequence: TGCGCCAGCAGCTACGGACAGGATAGCACAGATACGCAGTATTTT. Residues: CASSYGQDSTDTQYF.